This T cell receptor (beta chain) was retrieved from a study of blood T cells in healthy people across ages. With regard to this clonotype: Its antigen is as yet unknown.

V lost 0 bases to trimming and J lost 2 bases, with 10 bases between them. The CDR3 loop spans 16 amino acids. Per germline, CDR1 LGHDT and CDR2 YNNKEL (reference sequence). Overall study findings and caveats: Underestimates were what the diversity estimates from one million T cells were considered to be.

Using a J-beta primer mix together with a sample-barcoded 5' primer, a second PCR was run for roughly 7 to 12 cycles. TCRdb reanalysed the 5' RACE reads using MiXCR and keeps one entry per CDR3 protein. The table has hundreds of thousands of distinct CDR3 sequences, 40% to 50% seen once. Russia was home to the donors, healthy Caucasian individuals aged roughly 6 to 90. The origin of this receptor is a man in his sixties in good health. The chain couples TRBV3-1 to TRBJ1-4, with D possibly matching TRBD1 (6 bases). Sequencing used blood. The CDR3 coding sequence is TGTGCCAGCAGCCAAGAACAGGGCGGGACTAATGAAAAACTGTTTTTT. Encoded protein: CASSQEQGGTNEKLFF. The full variable domain, rest sourced from reference TRBV3-1 and TRBJ1-4, is DTAVSQTPKYLVTQMGNDKSIKCEQNLGHDTMYWYKQDSKKFLKIMFSYNNKELIINETVPNRFSPKSPDKAHLNLHINSLELGDSAVYFCASSQEQGGTNEKLFFGSGTQLSVL.